The next 28 T cell receptor beta chains were all read from a single sample in a study of radiation and T cells in renal cell carcinoma. Some clones are missing from TCRdb's copy, which holds only in-frame ones; the method was immunoSEQ multiplex PCR. The sample has 100,000 to 150,000 clones, approximately 82% seen once. Time point defined: baseline pretreatment blood. Treatment given: 15 Gy SBRT to primary tumor, nephrectomy 4 weeks later. The source was blood, collected from a patient whose treatment included radiotherapy and nephrectomy. Receptors were obtained from a woman in her sixties with renal cell carcinoma.

CDR3 in DNA: TGTGCCAGCAGCTTAGGGACAGGGTCTTCTGAGCAGTTCTTC. Amino acid sequence: CASSLGTGSSEQFF. This rearrangement joins TRBV13 to TRBJ2-1; 7 bases fit TRBD1. V dropped 0 bases and J dropped 9; count of bases not matched to a gene: 5. Germline V CDR1 and CDR2: PRHDT, FYEKMQ (reference sequence). This CDR3 spans 14 amino acids.

This clone was picked up a small number of times. This chain uses TRBV6-4 with TRBJ2-2, with D possibly being TRBD1 (6 bases). The CDR3 runs 14 residues. The ends were cut back, 3 bases at V and 3 bases at J, with 8 bases in the middle. Germline V gene sequence: CDR1 MRHNA, CDR2 SNTAGT. In nucleotides, the CDR3 is TGTGCCAGCAGTGAAGGACAGCACACCGGGGAGCTGTTTTTT. Encoded protein: CASSEGQHTGELFF.

This clone turned up a few times. The gene calls are TRBV7-3 and TRBJ2-7; D might be TRBD1 or TRBD2, each matching 6 bases. The CDR3 consists of 14 residues. V was shortened by 2 bases and J by 3 bases, with 11 bases between the two germline ends. The germline V gene has CDR1 SGHTA and CDR2 FQGTGA. For the CDR3, the DNA is TGTGCCAGCAGCTTACTAGGGGGGAACTACGAGCAGTACTTC. This sequence encodes CASSLLGGNYEQYF. The full variable domain, in which reference TRBV7-3 and TRBJ2-7 provide the parts outside the CDR3, is GAGVSQTPSNKVTEKGKYVELRCDPISGHTALYWYRQSLGQGPEFLIYFQGTGAADDSGLPNDRFFAVRPEGSVSTLKIQRTERGDSAVYLCASSLLGGNYEQYFGPGTRLTVT.

V and J are TRBV5-8 and TRBJ1-1; a possible D gene is TRBD1 (6 bases). The germline CDR1 and CDR2 sequences are SGHTS and YDEGEE. The CDR3 consists of 14 residues. V lost 5 bases to trimming and J lost 6 bases, with 17 bases between them. The CDR3: CASRKTGSIAEAFF. CDR3 DNA sequence: TGTGCCAGCAGGAAGACAGGTTCGATCGCTGAAGCTTTCTTT.

The chain uses TRBV4-2 and TRBJ2-2; tentative D call: TRBD2 (6 bases). The CDR3 consists of 15 residues. Germline CDR1 and CDR2: LGHNA and YNFKEQ. Deletions cut 6 bases from V and 8 bases from J, with 19 bases between. The CDR3 sequence is CASSPKWGETGELFF. The CDR3 DNA is TGTGCCAGCAGTCCTAAGTGGGGGGAGACAGGGGAGCTGTTTTTT.

The chain joins TRBV28 to TRBJ1-1, with D unresolved. Germline CDR1 reads MDHEN; CDR2 reads SYDVKM. V lost 6 bases and J lost 11, with 16 bases in between. This CDR3 region has 12 residues. CDR3 in DNA: TGTGCCAGCAGGAGATACAGAGCCGACGCTTTCTTT. As protein: CASRRYRADAFF.

Only one count was recorded for this clone. The rearrangement links TRBV5-1 to TRBJ2-5; D assignment may be TRBD1 or TRBD2 (5 bases each). The CDR3 totals 16 residues. V dropped 4 bases and J dropped 4 bases, with 20 bases sitting between them. Looked up from germline, CDR1 is SGHRS and CDR2 is YFSETQ. CDR3 protein: CASSGTGTPGSETQYF. The CDR3 bases are TGCGCCAGCAGCGGGACCGGGACCCCAGGGTCAGAGACCCAGTACTTC. Full variable domain (remainder filled in from reference TRBV5-1 and TRBJ2-5): KAGVTQTPRYLIKTRGQQVTLSCSPISGHRSVSWYQQTPGQGLQFLFEYFSETQRNKGNFPGRFSGRQFSNSRSEMNVSTLELGDSALYLCASSGTGTPGSETQYFGPGTRLLVL.

This clone was recorded only once. The chain links TRBV20-1 to TRBJ2-3, with D unresolved. Trimming took off 8 bases at V and 6 bases at J, with 12 bases between the two ends. The CDR3 totals 11 residues. Germline CDR1 and CDR2: DFQATT and SNEGSKA (reference sequence). The CDR3 DNA is TGCAGTCGCCCACTCGGCGATACGCAGTATTTT. This gives the protein CSRPLGDTQYF.

The rearrangement uses TRBV29-1 and TRBJ2-5, with D possibly called TRBD1 or TRBD2 (5 bases each). Trimming took off 3 bases at V and 5 bases at J, with 13 bases between the two ends. CDR1 and CDR2 (germline): SQVTM, ANQGSEA. This CDR3 contains 13 residues. CDR3: CSVDLRAGETQYF. The CDR3 DNA reads as TGCAGCGTTGATTTGCGGGCAGGGGAGACCCAGTACTTC.

V gene TRBV30 combines with J gene TRBJ1-2; D may be TRBD1 (5 bases). The CDR3 runs to 12 residues. Trimming took off 2 bases at V and 8 bases at J, with 12 bases between the two ends. Germline CDR1 and CDR2: GTSNPN and SVGIG (reference sequence). The CDR3 nucleotides read TGTGCCTGGAGTTCCTTCCAGGGAGGCTACACCTTC. Encoded protein: CAWSSFQGGYTF.

In this sample, this clone turned up once. The chain employs TRBV9 and TRBJ1-1, with D maybe TRBD1 (5 bases). The CDR3 sequence is 16 residues long. Trimming removed 3 bases at V and 1 base at J, with 16 bases between. The germline CDR1 and CDR2 sequences are SGDLS and YYNGEE. This CDR3 reads CASSALSQVWNTEAFF. The CDR3 DNA follows: TGTGCCAGCAGCGCACTTTCACAGGTCTGGAACACTGAAGCTTTCTTT.

V gene TRBV28 combines with J gene TRBJ1-2; 9 bases line up with TRBD1. CDR1 is MDHEN, CDR2 SYDVKM, per germline. The CDR3 is 14 residues long. After removal of 4 bases from V and 4 bases from J, the junction contained 4 bases not matched to a gene. CDR3 region: CASSSQGASYGYTF. Written as DNA, the CDR3 is TGTGCCAGCAGTTCACAGGGGGCCTCCTATGGCTACACCTTC.

This clone was detected only once. The sample has other DNA sequences that encode this CDR3 too. J is TRBJ1-5 and V is TRBV7-2; 10 bases map to TRBD1. The CDR3 consists of 15 residues. Germline CDR1 reads SGHTA; CDR2 reads FQGNSA. V lost 0 bases and J lost 7; bases outside the gene matches: 3. CDR3 loop: CASSLAGTGVQPQHF. CDR3 nucleotide sequence: TGTGCCAGCAGCTTAGCAGGGACAGGGGTCCAGCCCCAGCATTTT.

This clone was seen just once. The chain joins TRBV6-5 to TRBJ2-3; 12 bases are shared with TRBD2. J lost 5 bases, V lost 0 bases, and 3 bases had no gene match. The germline CDR1 and CDR2 sequences are MNHEY and SVGAGI. The CDR3 covers 16 residues. The CDR3 DNA follows: TGTGCCAGCAGTTACTCCGGACTAGCGGGGTTAGATACGCAGTATTTT. It specifies CASSYSGLAGLDTQYF.

This clone has just one count. V is TRBV2 and J is TRBJ2-5, with D possibly TRBD2 on 5 matching bases. Between the trimmed V and J ends, which lost 7 bases and 1 base, there was a span of 10 bases. Germline CDR1 reads SNHLY; CDR2 reads FYNNEI. The CDR3 is made up of 13 amino acids. CDR3 nucleotides: TGTGCCAGCACCCGGGATCTCCAAGAGACCCAGTACTTC. Translating it yields CASTRDLQETQYF.

This rearrangement joins TRBV29-1 to TRBJ2-5, with no clear D. This CDR3 spans 11 amino acids. Germline values: CDR1 SQVTM, CDR2 ANQGSEA. V lost 7 bases and J lost 5, with 11 bases in between. The CDR3 here is CSAGFRETQYF. In nucleotides, the CDR3 is TGCAGCGCTGGGTTCCGGGAGACCCAGTACTTC.

The chain combines TRBV6-5 with TRBJ2-3; tentative D call: TRBD2 (5 bases). Germline V CDR1 and CDR2: MNHEY, SVGAGI. With 1 base removed from V and 14 bases from J, the gap between germline ends came to 16 bases. The CDR3 is made up of 13 amino acids. CDR3 sequence reads: CASSYFSGRPLYF. In DNA form, the CDR3 reads TGTGCCAGCAGTTACTTCAGCGGCCGCCCTCTGTATTTT.

The chain is built from TRBV19 and TRBJ2-2; a possible D gene is TRBD2 (6 bases). CDR3 size: 16 residues. With 3 bases removed from V and 1 base from J, the gap between germline ends came to 12 bases. The V gene's germline CDR1 is LNHDA and CDR2 SQIVND (reference sequence). CDR3 sequence: CASSIWPGRNTGELFF. CDR3 DNA sequence: TGTGCCAGTAGTATTTGGCCCGGGAGGAACACCGGGGAGCTGTTTTTT.

CDR3 in amino acids: CASPPDRGFREQYF. The CDR3, as DNA: TGTGCCAGTCCCCCGGACAGGGGGTTTCGGGAGCAGTACTTC. V is TRBV2 and J is TRBJ2-7; 10 bases line up with TRBD1. The length of the CDR3 is 14 residues. The V and J ends lost 9 bases and 7 bases, in that order; junction bases with no gene match: 12. Germline V lookup: CDR1 SNHLY, CDR2 FYNNEI.

The chain recombines TRBV7-9 with TRBJ1-1; tentatively, D is TRBD1 (5 bases). Germline V gene data show CDR1 as SEHNR and CDR2 as FQNEAQ (reference sequence). The V gene lost 5 bases and the J gene lost 6 bases, with 16 bases spanning the gap. The CDR3 spans 14 residues. The CDR3, as DNA: TGTGCCAGCAGCGGGGGGGTGGAGGGCCCTGAAGCTTTCTTT. The encoded protein is CASSGGVEGPEAFF.

The chain combines TRBV6-1 with TRBJ1-5; a possible D gene is TRBD1 (5 bases). This CDR3 spans 13 amino acids. Trimming cost V 7 bases and J 9 bases, with 16 bases left between them. From germline, CDR1 is MNHNS and CDR2 SASEGT. The CDR3 here is CASIATMGGPQHF. Written as DNA, the CDR3 is TGTGCCAGCATTGCTACAATGGGGGGGCCCCAGCATTTT.

The chain recombines TRBV7-9 with TRBJ1-5; D is ambiguous. V was pared by 2 bases and J by 7 bases, with 9 bases between. CDR3 length: 13 amino acids. Germline loops: CDR1 SEHNR, CDR2 FQNEAQ (reference sequence). As DNA, the CDR3 is TGTGCCAGCAGCTTATTGTCCGGCCAGCCCCAGCATTTT. Amino acids: CASSLLSGQPQHF. The full variable domain, rest sourced from reference TRBV7-9 and TRBJ1-5, is DTGVSQNPRHKITKRGQNVTFRCDPISEHNRLYWYRQTLGQGPEFLTYFQNEAQLEKSRLLSDRFSAERPKGSFSTLEIQRTEQGDSAMYLCASSLLSGQPQHFGDGTRLSIL.

This clone was seen a handful of times. V is TRBV5-5 and J is TRBJ2-2; 8 bases are shared with TRBD1. After removal of 1 base from V and 3 bases from J, the junction contained 8 bases not matched to a gene. This CDR3 has 17 amino acids. Germline V gives CDR1 SGHKS, CDR2 YYEKEE (reference sequence). CDR3 coding DNA: TGTGCCAGCAGCTTGACAGGGGGGAATAGGGACACCGGGGAGCTGTTTTTT. Translating gives CASSLTGGNRDTGELFF. Based on the CDR3 plus reference TRBV5-5 and TRBJ2-2, the full variable domain is DAGVTQSPTHLIKTRGQQVTLRCSPISGHKSVSWYQQVLGQGPQFIFQYYEKEERGRGNFPDRFSARQFPNYSSELNVNALLLGDSALYLCASSLTGGNRDTGELFFGEGSRLTVL.

This clone turned up a few times. This sequence joins TRBV5-4 and TRBJ2-5; D is undetermined. V lost 2 bases and J lost 1, with 9 bases in between. This CDR3 spans 14 amino acids. Looked up from germline, CDR1 is SGHNT and CDR2 is YYREEE (reference sequence). The CDR3 is CASSLGLSQETQYF. The CDR3 region has the DNA TGTGCCAGCAGCTTAGGGCTGTCCCAAGAGACCCAGTACTTC.

V gene TRBV28 combines with J gene TRBJ2-5; the D gene is possibly TRBD2 (6 bases). The V and J ends lost 1 base and 5 bases respectively, with 8 bases between them. The CDR3 extends over 13 amino acids. Germline CDR1 is MDHEN and CDR2 is SYDVKM. CDR3 DNA sequence: TGTGCCAGCAGTTTATTGGGACTGGAGACCCAGTACTTC. It is translated as CASSLLGLETQYF.

The V call is TRBV9, the J call TRBJ2-7; 8 bases match TRBD1. V shed 0 bases, J shed 1 base, and the junction held 6 bases outside the gene matches. The CDR3 length is 16 residues. CDR1 and CDR2 (germline): SGDLS, YYNGEE. CDR3 loop: CASSVGGDRISYEQYF. CDR3 DNA sequence: TGTGCCAGCAGCGTAGGCGGGGACAGGATTTCCTACGAGCAGTACTTC.

V and J are TRBV19 and TRBJ1-4; 8 nucleotides align to TRBD1. The CDR3 totals 20 residues. Trimming cost V 3 bases and J 4 bases; bases outside gene matches: 19. CDR1 and CDR2 (germline): LNHDA, SQIVND (reference sequence). CDR3 protein: CASSMILWTGRVVRNEKLFF. The CDR3 DNA is TGTGCCAGTAGTATGATCTTGTGGACAGGGCGAGTGGTACGTAATGAAAAACTGTTTTTT.

The chain couples TRBV7-9 to TRBJ2-7, with 12 bases identical to TRBD1. Germline lookup yields CDR1 SEHNR and CDR2 FQNEAQ (reference sequence). The junction had 5 bases not matched to a gene; V was cut back by 3 bases and J by 5 bases. The CDR3 contains 15 residues. In nucleotides, the CDR3 is TGTGCCAGCAGCTTTACCGGGACAGGGGGCGACGAGCAGTACTTC. Translating it yields CASSFTGTGGDEQYF.